Presented here are 32 T cell receptor beta chains from one specimen sequenced in a study of identical twins. TCRdb redid the calling of the 5' RACE reads with MiXCR, one entry per CDR3 protein. The data hold nearly 200,000 distinct CDR3 sequences, with about 15% observed a single time. The same sample was also used in a study of T cells expressing NK-cell markers.

Sequenced input: CD8+ T cells sorted from blood. The receptor set was obtained from a woman aged 18-35 years in good health.

The chain uses TRBV20-1 and TRBJ1-2; weak D call: TRBD1 (5 bases). The germline V gene has CDR1 DFQATT and CDR2 SNEGSKA (reference sequence). V was clipped by 0 bases and J by 5 bases, with 10 bases between them. This CDR3 contains 13 residues. CDR3 nucleotides: TGCAGTGCTAGAGACCCAGGGAGGTATGGCTACACCTTC. Translated: CSARDPGRYGYTF.

The chain is built from TRBV20-1 and TRBJ1-2, with D possibly matching TRBD1 (5 bases). Germline V gene lookup returns CDR1 DFQATT and CDR2 SNEGSKA (reference sequence). The CDR3 is made up of 14 amino acids. V dropped 6 bases and J dropped 4 bases, with 18 bases sitting between them. CDR3 region: CSAFQGSGSYGYTF. CDR3 sequence (DNA): TGCAGTGCCTTCCAGGGTTCTGGGAGCTATGGCTACACCTTC.

The rearrangement uses TRBV12-3 or TRBV12-4 and TRBJ1-1; D gene uncertain. This CDR3 comprises 13 residues. V was cut by 6 bases and J by 8 bases, with 16 bases left in between. CDR3 coding DNA: TGTGCCAGCAGCCTTATCCGTCAGACGGAAGCTTTCTTT. As protein: CASSLIRQTEAFF.

This clonotype was seen only a few times. The gene calls are TRBV13 and TRBJ2-1, with a possible D match to TRBD1 (6 bases). The V gene's germline CDR1 is PRHDT and CDR2 FYEKMQ (reference sequence). Trimming shortened V by 5 bases and J by 6 bases, and 14 bases separated the two germline ends. This CDR3 spans 14 amino acids. CDR3 DNA sequence: TGTGCCAGCAGCCACAGGGTCGGTGGCAATGAGCAGTTCTTC. This encodes CASSHRVGGNEQFF.

The rearrangement links TRBV29-1 to TRBJ2-7; D unclear. The germline CDR1 and CDR2 sequences are SQVTM and ANQGSEA. The CDR3 consists of 13 residues. V was cut by 6 bases and J by 3 bases, with 15 bases left in between. The CDR3 nucleotides are TGCAGCGTAGTAATAGGACCGTTCTACGAGCAGTACTTC. It translates to CSVVIGPFYEQYF.

The chain combines TRBV3-1 with TRBJ2-5; 13 bases match TRBD2. The V and J ends lost 3 bases and 7 bases, in that order; junction bases with no gene match: 14. The CDR3 is made up of 18 amino acids. Per germline, CDR1 LGHDT and CDR2 YNNKEL (reference sequence). DNA for the CDR3: TGTGCCAGCAGCCAGGAGATACTAGCGGGAGGGCATCTTGGGACCCAGTACTTC. This gives the protein CASSQEILAGGHLGTQYF.

The J gene is TRBJ1-3, the V gene TRBV6-6; D is undetermined. V lost 8 bases and J 9 bases, leaving 8 bases between the germline ends. The germline gives CDR1 MNHNY, CDR2 SVGAGI (reference sequence). The CDR3 sequence is 10 residues long. The CDR3 DNA reads TGTGCCAGCCGGGAGGGCACCATATATTTT. Amino acid sequence: CASREGTIYF.

This clonotype has a handful of counts. The chain recombines TRBV12-3 or TRBV12-4 with TRBJ2-7; D gene unclear. Trimming cost V 4 bases and J 3 bases, with 10 bases left between them. The CDR3 consists of 13 residues. CDR3 in DNA: TGTGCCAGCAGTTACGACATCTTCTACGAGCAGTACTTC. Translated: CASSYDIFYEQYF.

The V call is TRBV7-9, the J call TRBJ1-4; D gene uncertain. The CDR3 length is 15 residues. V dropped 1 base and J dropped 3 bases, with 9 bases sitting between them. Per the germline V gene, CDR1 is SEHNR and CDR2 is FQNEAQ (reference sequence). The CDR3 coding sequence is TGTGCCAGCAGCTTAGGGCGGAGGGCTAATGAAAAACTGTTTTTT. It codes for CASSLGRRANEKLFF.

This clonotype was detected ten times or more. The gene calls are TRBV21-1 and TRBJ2-3. TRBV21-1 is designated a pseudogene. The CDR3 spans 14 residues. The CDR3 loop is CASSKTASTDTQYF. CDR3 sequence (DNA): TGTGCCAGCAGCAAAACGGCCAGCACAGATACGCAGTATTTT.

This chain links TRBV6-5 with TRBJ2-3; either TRBD1 or TRBD2 may supply D (6 bases each). V was pared by 10 bases and J by 0 bases, with 17 bases between. This CDR3 has 15 residues. CDR1 is MNHEY and CDR2 is SVGAGI in the germline V gene. In DNA form, the CDR3 reads TGTGCCATCAGCTACTCGGGGGCAAGCACAGATACGCAGTATTTT. Residues: CAISYSGASTDTQYF.

This clonotype was recorded once. Mismatch with germline at one junction end may stem from a read error. The gene calls are TRBV12-3 or TRBV12-4 and TRBJ2-1; D is possibly TRBD1 (6 bases). The CDR3 has 15 residues. The CDR3 coding sequence is TGTGCCAGCACCCCCGACAGGACATACTACAATAAGCAGTTCTTC. Its protein product is CASTPDRTYYNKQFF.

This clonotype appeared a few times. The V and J genes are TRBV12-3 or TRBV12-4 and TRBJ1-1, with D possibly being TRBD1 (6 bases). Trimming removed 9 bases from V and 1 base from J, with 15 bases in between. CDR3 length equals 14 residues. The CDR3 DNA follows: TGTGCCAGTCTGGGGGCAGGACCGAACACTGAAGCTTTCTTT. Translating it yields CASLGAGPNTEAFF.

The chain links TRBV6-5 to TRBJ2-7; 7 nucleotides match TRBD1. In germline, CDR1 is MNHEY, CDR2 SVGAGI. V shed 2 bases, J shed 3 bases, and the junction held 1 base outside the gene matches. The CDR3 covers 13 residues. The CDR3 loop is CASSYPGGYEQYF. Here the CDR3 DNA reads TGTGCCAGCAGTTACCCAGGGGGCTACGAGCAGTACTTC.

The rearrangement links TRBV6-2 or TRBV6-3 to TRBJ2-7, with D possibly TRBD2 on 6 matching bases. This CDR3 has 14 amino acids. Germline CDR1 MNHEY, CDR2 SVGEGT. Between the trimmed V and J ends, which lost 1 base and 1 base, there was a span of 8 bases. CDR3 nucleotide sequence: TGTGCCAGCAGTTACTACCGGGGGTCCTACGAGCAGTACTTC. Protein: CASSYYRGSYEQYF.

This clonotype was seen only a few times. This chain connects TRBV5-6 to TRBJ1-4, with TRBD1 matching over 11 bases. The CDR3 runs to 15 residues. The germline V gene encodes CDR1 SGHDT and CDR2 YYEEEE. V was clipped by 4 bases and J by 9 bases; unmatched bases: 8. Here the CDR3 reads CASSLGTGGLKKLFF. In DNA, the CDR3 is TGTGCCAGCAGCCTGGGGACAGGGGGTTTGAAAAAACTGTTTTTT.

The genes are TRBV7-9 and TRBJ2-7; tentatively, D is TRBD1 (5 bases). V lost 5 bases and J lost 2, with 13 bases in between. The CDR3 loop spans 14 amino acids. Germline V gives CDR1 SEHNR, CDR2 FQNEAQ (reference sequence). The CDR3 reads CASSPPGKTYEQYF. The CDR3 nucleotides read TGTGCCAGCAGCCCTCCAGGGAAAACCTACGAGCAGTACTTC.

J is TRBJ2-1 and V is TRBV20-1; a possible D gene is TRBD2 (5 bases). Trimming left V 6 bases short and J 4 bases short, with 10 bases between. CDR3 length equals 12 residues. CDR1 and CDR2 (germline): DFQATT, SNEGSKA (reference sequence). DNA of the CDR3: TGCAGTGCGAACCCGGGGTACAATGAGCAGTTCTTC. This translates into CSANPGYNEQFF.

The sample holds a few counts of this clonotype. The chain recombines TRBV12-5 with TRBJ2-3, with 10 bases fitting TRBD2. Looked up from germline, CDR1 is LGHNT and CDR2 is FRNRAP. Trimming removed 7 bases from V and 6 bases from J; junction bases left unmatched: 13. The CDR3 runs to 16 residues. The CDR3 sequence is CASVPGVAGGRDTQYF. In DNA form, the CDR3 reads TGTGCTAGTGTCCCGGGGGTAGCGGGGGGCAGGGATACGCAGTATTTT.

This clonotype came up a few times. The chain couples TRBV19 to TRBJ1-1; 8 bases fit TRBD1. The CDR3 consists of 14 residues. Germline CDR1 and CDR2: LNHDA and SQIVND (reference sequence). The junction had 1 base not matched to a gene; V was cut back by 3 bases and J by 1 base. The chain's CDR3 is CASSIGQGNTEAFF. The CDR3 DNA is TGTGCCAGTAGTATCGGACAGGGGAACACTGAAGCTTTCTTT.

The J gene is TRBJ2-3, the V gene TRBV9, with 10 bases fitting TRBD2. Germline V lookup: CDR1 SGDLS, CDR2 YYNGEE. With 2 bases clipped from V and 0 bases from J, the junction kept 0 bases outside the gene matches. This CDR3 region has 15 residues. CDR3 amino acids: CASSVSGGSTDTQYF. Written as DNA, the CDR3 is TGTGCCAGCAGCGTTAGCGGGGGGAGCACAGATACGCAGTATTTT.

This clonotype was observed a handful of times. At one end the junction does not follow the germline gene, possibly because of a read error. The chain carries TRBV6-1 and TRBJ2-7; 10 bases map to TRBD2. Germline V gene data show CDR1 as MNHNS and CDR2 as SASEGT. The CDR3 loop spans 15 amino acids. CDR3 amino acids: CASTEAGGPGYEQYF. DNA of the CDR3: TGTGCCAGCACTGAAGCGGGGGGGCCGGGTTACGAGCAGTACTTC.

This chain uses TRBV6-5 with TRBJ2-3; the D gene is possibly TRBD2 (6 bases). Trimming shortened V by 6 bases and J by 2 bases, and 12 bases separated the two germline ends. The CDR3 is 14 residues long. The germline gives CDR1 MNHEY, CDR2 SVGAGI. CDR3 protein: CASSLADSTDTQYF. The DNA for the CDR3 is TGTGCCAGCAGCTTAGCGGATTCCACAGATACGCAGTATTTT.

V gene TRBV20-1 combines with J gene TRBJ1-1; 8 positions match TRBD1. The CDR3 is made up of 13 amino acids. The germline CDR1 and CDR2 sequences are DFQATT and SNEGSKA (reference sequence). V was pared by 6 bases and J by 6 bases, with 9 bases of the junction left unmatched. The CDR3 nucleotides read TGCAGTGCCCCCCCAGGGGGCGTCTCTGAAGCTTTCTTT. This sequence encodes CSAPPGGVSEAFF.

The gene calls are TRBV12-3 or TRBV12-4 and TRBJ1-5; D is ambiguous. The length of the CDR3 is 14 residues. Trimming stripped 6 bases from V and 0 bases from J, with 9 bases between. The CDR3 here is CASSQLDSNQPQHF. The CDR3 coding sequence is TGTGCCAGCAGCCAGCTGGATAGCAATCAGCCCCAGCATTTT.

This clonotype was counted only a few times. The V and J genes are TRBV10-3 and TRBJ2-7; 8 positions match TRBD1. Germline V CDR1 and CDR2: ENHRY, SYGVKD. Losses at the gene ends were 11 bases for V and 6 bases for J; bases not matched to a gene: 9. The CDR3 loop spans 12 amino acids. CDR3 coding DNA: TGTGCCTCCATGACAGGGGAGTTCGAGCAGTACTTC. It yields the protein CASMTGEFEQYF.

V is TRBV12-3 or TRBV12-4 and J is TRBJ2-5; 9 bases are a match to TRBD2. V dropped 1 base and J dropped 5; count of bases not matched to a gene: 11. The CDR3 contains 17 residues. The CDR3 spells CASSLGASGTAMETQYF. The CDR3 nucleotides read TGTGCCAGCAGTTTAGGCGCTAGCGGGACCGCTATGGAGACCCAGTACTTC.

This clonotype was observed a handful of times. The rearrangement uses TRBV30 and TRBJ2-4; TRBD1 agrees at 7 bases. The CDR3 has 11 residues. Looked up from germline, CDR1 is GTSNPN and CDR2 is SVGIG (reference sequence). Germline trimming cut 8 bases from V and 7 bases from J; bases unmatched to any gene: 5. This chain's CDR3 is CALLQGNIQYF. Here the CDR3 DNA reads TGTGCCCTACTACAGGGGAACATTCAGTACTTC.

The V gene is TRBV3-1, the J gene TRBJ1-1; 7 positions agree with TRBD1. The trim removed 7 bases at V and 2 bases at J, leaving 10 bases unmatched. Germline V gives CDR1 LGHDT, CDR2 YNNKEL (reference sequence). The CDR3 loop spans 15 amino acids. For the CDR3, the DNA is TGTGCCAGCACCTCACCGGGACAGACTAACACTGAAGCTTTCTTT. Translated, it gives CASTSPGQTNTEAFF. Supplemented by reference TRBV3-1 and TRBJ1-1, the full variable domain reads DTAVSQTPKYLVTQMGNDKSIKCEQNLGHDTMYWYKQDSKKFLKIMFSYNNKELIINETVPNRFSPKSPDKAHLNLHINSLELGDSAVYFCASTSPGQTNTEAFFGQGTRLTVV.

The chain recombines TRBV5-6 with TRBJ2-3, with 11 bases identical to TRBD2. V lost 4 bases and J lost 2; bases outside the gene matches: 6. The CDR3 length is 16 residues. CDR1 is SGHDT, CDR2 YYEEEE, per germline. CDR3 amino acids: CASSIQTSGTTDTQYF. CDR3 DNA: TGTGCCAGCAGCATACAGACTAGCGGGACCACAGATACGCAGTATTTT.

The chain has TRBV6-2 or TRBV6-3 and TRBJ2-5; perhaps TRBD2 as D (5 bases). This CDR3 has 14 residues. Germline V gene lookup returns CDR1 MNHEY and CDR2 SVGEGT. V lost 6 bases and J 5 bases, leaving 16 bases between the germline ends. The CDR3 loop is CASSLTSTQETQYF. The CDR3 region has the DNA TGTGCCAGCAGCCTCACTAGTACCCAGGAGACCCAGTACTTC.

This clonotype was seen ten or more times. The genes are TRBV6-4 and TRBJ2-1; the match to TRBD1 covers 11 bases. The CDR3 is 14 amino acids. In germline, CDR1 is MRHNA, CDR2 SNTAGT. Germline trimming cut 2 bases from V and 6 bases from J; bases unmatched to any gene: 0. The CDR3 DNA follows: TGTGCCAGCAGTGACGGGACAGGGGGCAATGAGCAGTTCTTC. It encodes CASSDGTGGNEQFF.